These T cell receptor beta chains were read from a single sample in a study of identical twins. TCRdb passed the 5' RACE reads through MiXCR, listing each CDR3 protein once. The sample yields about 570,000 distinct CDR3 sequences, more than 9% seen once. These same records also appear under a second study, on yellow fever vaccine responses in identical twins.

Material for sequencing was PBMCs. The receptors derive from a young woman in good health. Each CDR3 is given with its conserved first and last residue. A D gene is named only where the DNA matches it firmly. The size of a clone is reported for some rows only, either as once, few or many, or as a class for expanded clones.

d_gene	j_gene	abundance	v_gene	CDR3aa	CDR3nt
.	TRBJ2-1	.	TRBV6-2/TRBV6-3	CASSYSRENEQFF	TGTGCCAGCAGTTACTCGAGGGAAAATGAGCAGTTCTTC
.	TRBJ2-4	many	TRBV3-1	CASSQGRANIQYF	TGTGCCAGCAGCCAAGGCAGAGCAAACATTCAGTACTTC
.	TRBJ2-7	few	TRBV20-1	CSAIGRALQSLLREQYF	TGCAGTGCTATTGGACGGGCCCTACAATCTCTACTACGTGAGCAGTACTTC
.	TRBJ2-7	few	TRBV7-8	CASSFGRASYEQYF	TGTGCCAGCAGCTTCGGCAGGGCCTCCTACGAGCAGTACTTC
.	TRBJ2-5	many	TRBV14	CASSQDKVGDETQYF	TGTGCCAGCAGCCAAGATAAGGTTGGGGATGAGACCCAGTACTTC
TRBD2	TRBJ2-1	many	TRBV6-5	CASSYGSGGYNEQFF	TGTGCCAGCAGTTATGGTAGCGGGGGGTACAATGAGCAGTTCTTC
TRBD1	TRBJ1-2	many	TRBV9	CASSVAGTGGYTF	TGTGCCAGCAGCGTGGCCGGGACAGGGGGCTACACCTTC
.	TRBJ1-6	.	TRBV7-9	CASSTRRDDNSPLHF	TGTGCCAGCAGCACTAGACGGGACGATAATTCACCCCTCCACTTT
.	TRBJ1-6	.	TRBV6-6	CASSKDSPLHF	TGTGCCAGCAGTAAGGATTCACCCCTCCACTTT
.	TRBJ2-4	.	TRBV4-1	CASSQAGLPKSIQYF	TGCGCCAGCAGCCAAGCGGGACTTCCGAAATCCATTCAGTACTTC
.	TRBJ2-1	.	TRBV10-3	CASIGYNEQFF	TGTGCCTCCATAGGTTACAATGAGCAGTTCTTC